These 25 T cell receptor beta chains came from one sample sequenced in a study of blood T cell repertoires in COVID-19. Clones were sequenced by immunoSEQ multiplex PCR, and TCRdb holds only the in-frame ones, with some missing. The sample gives roughly 180,000 clones, just over 85% of which show up once; roughly 8.2% is in the top ten. The sample comprised peripheral blood. These receptors all come from a man aged 55 to 69 with acute or convalescent COVID-19.

This rearrangement joins TRBV3-1 (or the pseudogene TRBV3-2) to TRBJ2-5; 9 bases line up with TRBD2. After removal of 2 bases from V and 10 bases from J, the junction contained 11 bases not matched to a gene. This CDR3 has 15 amino acids. Per the germline V gene, CDR1 is LGHDT and CDR2 is YNNKEL (reference sequence). The CDR3 sequence is CASSQTWAREGDQYF. In DNA, the CDR3 is TGTGCCAGCAGCCAAACTTGGGCGCGGGAGGGGGACCAGTACTTC.

This clone was detected only a few times. The chain has TRBV19 and TRBJ1-2; 7 bases are a match to TRBD1. The CDR3 runs to 15 residues. Germline loops: CDR1 LNHDA, CDR2 SQIVND (reference sequence). Trimming took 5 bases from V and 4 from J; bases not matched to a gene: 10. CDR3 coding DNA: TGTGCCAGTAGTGGGACCGGGACAGAGATCTATGGCTACACCTTC. Its protein is CASSGTGTEIYGYTF.

This chain uses TRBV29-1 with TRBJ1-2, with 7 bases fitting TRBD1. The CDR3 length is 13 residues. With 1 base clipped from V and 8 bases from J, the junction kept 7 bases outside the gene matches. The germline V gene encodes CDR1 SQVTM and CDR2 ANQGSEA. CDR3 sequence: CSVEAPGGKGYTF. CDR3 in DNA: TGCAGCGTTGAAGCCCCAGGGGGTAAGGGCTACACCTTC.

CDR3: CASSRGSRGSGNTIYF. The CDR3 DNA follows: TGTGCCAGCAGCCGGGGTTCACGGGGCTCTGGAAACACCATATATTTT. The V gene is TRBV14, the J gene TRBJ1-3; the D is unclear. This CDR3 region has 16 residues. Germline CDR1 and CDR2: SGHDN and FVKESK. Trimming took 4 bases from V and 0 from J, leaving 13 bases between them.

The J gene is TRBJ2-2, the V gene TRBV19; 9 bases match TRBD2. Germline V gene lookup returns CDR1 LNHDA and CDR2 SQIVND (reference sequence). This CDR3 comprises 20 residues. V lost 4 bases, J lost 6 bases, and 21 bases stayed unmatched. The CDR3 is CASSTTGGRAFAGYSGELFF. The CDR3 DNA sequence: TGTGCCAGTAGTACCACTGGCGGGAGGGCCTTCGCGGGGTATTCCGGGGAGCTGTTTTTT.

This chain links TRBV12-3 or TRBV12-4 with TRBJ1-4, with D hard to call. This CDR3 contains 13 residues. V lost 5 bases and J 5 bases, leaving 9 bases between the germline ends. This chain's CDR3 is CASSPQMNEKLFF. The CDR3 nucleotides are TGTGCCAGCAGTCCCCAAATGAATGAAAAACTGTTTTTT.

The CDR3 coding sequence is TGTGCCAGCAGTGAGGGGGGGTTCGCGGGAGCCTACGAGCAGTACTTC. It is translated as CASSEGGFAGAYEQYF. J is TRBJ2-7 and V is TRBV2, with TRBD2 matching 7 bases. This CDR3 spans 16 amino acids. From germline, CDR1 is SNHLY and CDR2 FYNNEI. The ends lost 3 bases at V and 2 bases at J; junction bases unmatched: 10.

This sequence joins TRBV7-8 and TRBJ2-3; tentative D call: TRBD2 (6 bases). Germline values: CDR1 SGHVS, CDR2 FQNEAQ. V shed 2 bases and J shed 3 bases, with 9 bases lying between them. CDR3 length: 14 amino acids. The CDR3 region has the DNA TGTGCCAGCAGCTTACGTGGGAGGACAGATACGCAGTATTTT. Translated, it gives CASSLRGRTDTQYF.

The rearrangement links TRBV7-2 to TRBJ2-2; TRBD2 aligns across 10 bases. CDR1 is SGHTA and CDR2 is FQGNSA in the germline V gene. After removal of 3 bases from V and 7 bases from J, the junction contained 5 bases not matched to a gene. This CDR3 comprises 15 residues. The CDR3 region has the DNA TGTGCCAGCAGCTTCTCTAGCGGGAGTGGCGGGGAGCTGTTTTTT. Amino acids: CASSFSSGSGGELFF.

This clone was seen a handful of times. The chain couples TRBV7-9 to TRBJ1-2; possible D gene TRBD1, 6 bases. Looked up from germline, CDR1 is SEHNR and CDR2 is FQNEAQ (reference sequence). The ends were cut back, 4 bases at V and 8 bases at J, with 20 bases in the middle. This CDR3 contains 15 residues. The CDR3 protein is CASSSTDRPQNGYTF. The CDR3 DNA follows: TGTGCCAGCAGCTCCACAGACAGGCCCCAGAACGGCTACACCTTC.

The CDR3 protein is CASSLAFGQGPREQYF. The DNA for the CDR3 is TGTGCCAGCAGCTTAGCTTTCGGGCAGGGGCCCCGCGAGCAGTACTTC. The chain has TRBV7-2 and TRBJ2-7; D may be TRBD1 (6 bases). CDR3 length: 16 amino acids. V was clipped by 0 bases and J by 6 bases, with 18 bases between them. CDR1 is SGHTA, CDR2 FQGNSA, per germline.

V gene TRBV2 combines with J gene TRBJ1-5; D is perhaps TRBD1 (6 bases). V was trimmed by 5 bases and J by 4 bases, leaving 18 bases between them. The germline V gene encodes CDR1 SNHLY and CDR2 FYNNEI. The CDR3 runs to 16 residues. The CDR3 DNA follows: TGTGCCAGCAGTATGGCGGCAATAGGGGGTAATCAGCCCCAGCATTTT. Protein product: CASSMAAIGGNQPQHF.

The CDR3 DNA reads TGTGCCAGCAGCCAAACAGGGGGTAGAGCGGACTACAATGAGCAGTTCTTC. Encoded protein: CASSQTGGRADYNEQFF. The chain carries TRBV5-5 and TRBJ2-1; 8 bases are a match to TRBD1. Germline assignment: CDR1 SGHKS and CDR2 YYEKEE (reference sequence). V lost 4 bases to trimming and J lost 3 bases; unmatched junction nucleotides: 12. The CDR3 spans 17 residues.

This chain links TRBV15 with TRBJ2-7; no clear D gene. V lost 6 bases and J lost 4, with 16 bases in between. The CDR3 is 14 residues long. CDR1 is LNHNV and CDR2 is YYDKDF in the germline V gene (reference sequence). The CDR3 is CATSTRDTNYEQYF. DNA for the CDR3: TGTGCCACCAGTACCCGAGACACGAATTACGAGCAGTACTTC.

The chain uses TRBV27 and TRBJ2-3; 10 bases match TRBD1. The germline gives CDR1 MNHEY, CDR2 SMNVEV (reference sequence). The V segment lost 8 bases and the J segment 2 bases; nucleotides outside the gene matches: 4. This CDR3 has 14 amino acids. CDR3 protein: CASADRGPTDTQYF. The CDR3 DNA follows: TGTGCCAGCGCCGACAGGGGGCCCACAGATACGCAGTATTTT.

The chain uses TRBV3-1 (or the pseudogene TRBV3-2) and TRBJ1-2, with D perhaps TRBD1 (6 bases). The CDR3 has 14 residues. Per the germline V gene, CDR1 is LGHDT and CDR2 is YNNKEL (reference sequence). Trimming removed 2 bases from V and 0 bases from J, with 7 bases in between. CDR3 in DNA: TGTGCCAGCAGCCAATGGACAGCTAACTATGGCTACACCTTC. Its protein product is CASSQWTANYGYTF.

This chain connects TRBV4-1 to TRBJ2-1; D is possibly TRBD1 (6 bases). This CDR3 is 20 amino acids long. Germline V gene data show CDR1 as MGHRA and CDR2 as YSYEKL. Between the trimmed V and J ends, which lost 4 bases and 6 bases, there was a span of 31 bases. The CDR3 spells CASSPRGRTGQAGVVNEQFF. The CDR3 region has the DNA TGCGCCAGCAGCCCTCGAGGCCGGACCGGGCAGGCAGGGGTTGTCAATGAGCAGTTCTTC.

This chain joins TRBV28 and TRBJ1-4; no clear D gene. The germline CDR1 and CDR2 sequences are MDHEN and SYDVKM. This CDR3 region has 13 residues. Trimming removed 10 bases at V and 2 bases at J, with 11 bases between. The CDR3 DNA reads as TGTGCCATCGGGGAGGCCACTAATGAAAAACTGTTTTTT. It translates to CAIGEATNEKLFF.

The J gene is TRBJ2-7, the V gene TRBV27, with 8 bases matching TRBD1. Germline assignment: CDR1 MNHEY and CDR2 SMNVEV (reference sequence). J was trimmed by 3 bases and V by 1 base; bases with no gene match: 5. The CDR3 runs to 15 residues. This CDR3 reads CASSLYPGGVYEQYF. In DNA form, the CDR3 reads TGTGCCAGCAGTTTATACCCAGGGGGCGTCTACGAGCAGTACTTC.

The V call is TRBV7-9, the J call TRBJ1-6, with D unclear. The CDR3 consists of 16 residues. Trimming stripped 5 bases from V and 0 bases from J, with 11 bases between. Germline V gene lookup returns CDR1 SEHNR and CDR2 FQNEAQ (reference sequence). CDR3 protein: CASSVDRSSYNSPLHF. Here the CDR3 DNA reads TGTGCCAGCAGCGTCGATAGGAGCTCCTATAATTCACCCCTCCACTTT.

The V gene is TRBV30, the J gene TRBJ1-2; D gene unclear. From germline, CDR1 is GTSNPN and CDR2 SVGIG (reference sequence). CDR3 length: 12 amino acids. V was clipped by 2 bases and J by 2 bases, with 6 bases between them. The CDR3 nucleotides are TGTGCCTGGAGTCGGGGAAACTATGGCTACACCTTC. Translated, it gives CAWSRGNYGYTF.

J is TRBJ2-1 and V is TRBV9; TRBD2 matches at 7 bases. This CDR3 has 16 residues. Germline CDR1 and CDR2: SGDLS and YYNGEE. Unmatched junction bases numbered 12, after V lost 0 bases and J lost 9 bases. Written as DNA, the CDR3 is TGTGCCAGCAGCGTAGCTCAAACTAGCGTCGGCAGTGAGCAGTTCTTC. It is translated as CASSVAQTSVGSEQFF.

This chain uses TRBV24-1 with TRBJ1-5, with 11 bases identical to TRBD1. With 6 bases clipped from V and 2 bases from J, the junction kept 5 bases outside the gene matches. In germline, CDR1 is KGHDR, CDR2 SFDVKD. The CDR3 extends over 16 amino acids. In DNA form, the CDR3 reads TGTGCCACCAGTCCACGGACAGGGGGCGGCAATCAGCCCCAGCATTTT. Protein product: CATSPRTGGGNQPQHF.

This chain uses TRBV28 with TRBJ2-7; the match to TRBD1 covers 8 bases. With V trimmed by 6 bases and J by 0 bases, 16 bases remained unmatched. Germline CDR1 is MDHEN and CDR2 is SYDVKM. The CDR3 runs 18 residues. The CDR3 DNA reads as TGTGCCAGCAGGCTAACAACCAGGGGGCCAAAGGGCTCCTACGAGCAGTACTTC. Its protein product is CASRLTTRGPKGSYEQYF.

The V gene is TRBV19, the J gene TRBJ1-1; D remains ambiguous. The CDR3 is 14 amino acids. Germline CDR1 and CDR2: LNHDA and SQIVND (reference sequence). The V end lost 3 bases, the J end lost 2 bases, and 10 bases lay between the germline ends. This CDR3 is CASSIGRTNTEAFF. The CDR3 bases are TGTGCCAGTAGTATCGGGCGGACTAACACTGAAGCTTTCTTT.